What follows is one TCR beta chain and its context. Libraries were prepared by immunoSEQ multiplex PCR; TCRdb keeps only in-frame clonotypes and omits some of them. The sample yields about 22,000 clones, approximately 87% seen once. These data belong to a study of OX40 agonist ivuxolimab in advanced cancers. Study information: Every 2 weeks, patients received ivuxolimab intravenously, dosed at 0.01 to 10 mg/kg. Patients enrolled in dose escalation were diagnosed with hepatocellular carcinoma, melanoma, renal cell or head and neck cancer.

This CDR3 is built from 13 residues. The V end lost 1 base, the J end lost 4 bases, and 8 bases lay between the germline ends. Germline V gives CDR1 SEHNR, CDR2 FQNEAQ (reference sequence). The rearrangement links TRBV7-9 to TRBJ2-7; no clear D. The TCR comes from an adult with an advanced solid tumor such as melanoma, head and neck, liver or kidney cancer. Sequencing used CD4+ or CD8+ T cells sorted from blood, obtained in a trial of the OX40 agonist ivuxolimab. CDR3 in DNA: TGTGCCAGCAGCTTAGAAAGCCCATACGAGCAGTACTTC. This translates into CASSLESPYEQYF.